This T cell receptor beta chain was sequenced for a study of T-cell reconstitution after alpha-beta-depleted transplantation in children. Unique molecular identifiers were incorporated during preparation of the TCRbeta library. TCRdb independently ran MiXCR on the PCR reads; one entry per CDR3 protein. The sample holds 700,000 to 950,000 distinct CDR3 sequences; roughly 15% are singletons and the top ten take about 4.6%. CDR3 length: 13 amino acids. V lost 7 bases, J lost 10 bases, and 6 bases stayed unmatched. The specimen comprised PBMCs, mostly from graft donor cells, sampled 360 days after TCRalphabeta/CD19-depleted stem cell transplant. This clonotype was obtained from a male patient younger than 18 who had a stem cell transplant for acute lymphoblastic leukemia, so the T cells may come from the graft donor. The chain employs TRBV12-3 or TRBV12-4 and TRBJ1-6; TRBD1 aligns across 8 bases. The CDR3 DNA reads TGTGCCAGCACCCGGGACAGGAAGTCACCCCTCCACTTT. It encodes CASTRDRKSPLHF.